A selection of T cell receptor beta chains follows, all from one sample in a study of CDR3 diversity in severe acne. TCRdb used MiXCR to reprocess the PCR reads, holding one entry per CDR3 protein. The sample carries around 100,000 distinct CDR3 sequences, under 60% recorded once. Sequencing was done on a sample of blood. The receptors stem from a male donor with acne. The conserved cysteine and the conserved F or W are not part of the CDR3 here. The order of the fields is V gene, J gene, CDR3 protein.

v_call: TRBV25-1; j_call: TRBJ1-1; cdr3_aa: ASSVAGANTEAF
v_call: TRBV12-5; j_call: TRBJ2-3; cdr3_aa: ASGTGTVSTDTQY
v_call: TRBV5-4; j_call: TRBJ2-5; cdr3_aa: ASSPDPSGTQY
v_call: TRBV29-1; j_call: TRBJ1-6; cdr3_aa: SVQQGRDSPLH
v_call: TRBV11-2; j_call: TRBJ2-7; cdr3_aa: ASSSTRGGEQY
v_call: TRBV11-2; j_call: TRBJ2-5; cdr3_aa: ASSLRLAGGQETQY
v_call: TRBV4-2; j_call: TRBJ2-2; cdr3_aa: ASSQATSGSAGELF
v_call: TRBV7-3; j_call: TRBJ2-7; cdr3_aa: ASSRRGGPGYEQY
v_call: TRBV5-1; j_call: TRBJ2-5; cdr3_aa: ASSLGRTSGDLRWETQY
v_call: TRBV18; j_call: TRBJ1-1; cdr3_aa: ASSPMGETSAEAF
v_call: TRBV25-1; j_call: TRBJ1-5; cdr3_aa: ASSESQFQPQH
v_call: TRBV14; j_call: TRBJ2-1; cdr3_aa: ASSQDRVPSDYNEQF
v_call: TRBV7-6; j_call: TRBJ2-3; cdr3_aa: ASSPHTDTQY
v_call: TRBV10-2; j_call: TRBJ1-2; cdr3_aa: ASSRLGLGEYGYT
v_call: TRBV10-3; j_call: TRBJ1-1; cdr3_aa: AISESADISTEAF
v_call: TRBV7-8; j_call: TRBJ2-7; cdr3_aa: ASSLVHEQY
v_call: TRBV10-2; j_call: TRBJ2-7; cdr3_aa: ASSGPGLAIPEQY
v_call: TRBV20-1; j_call: TRBJ2-1; cdr3_aa: SALAVYNEQF
v_call: TRBV19; j_call: TRBJ2-7; cdr3_aa: ASSPFYICSARAITSGRIYEQY
v_call: TRBV7-2; j_call: TRBJ2-3; cdr3_aa: ASRRAGAYTDTQY
v_call: TRBV14; j_call: TRBJ2-3; cdr3_aa: ASSQDLPGAYFTDTQY
v_call: TRBV15; j_call: TRBJ2-5; cdr3_aa: ATSRVKGLAGWQETQY
v_call: TRBV10-3; j_call: TRBJ1-2; cdr3_aa: AISGGQNYGYT
v_call: TRBV7-2; j_call: TRBJ2-7; cdr3_aa: ASKPGQGPYEQY
v_call: TRBV20-1; j_call: TRBJ2-1; cdr3_aa: SASLAGGLYNEQF
v_call: TRBV7-2; j_call: TRBJ2-2; cdr3_aa: ASSLDWELF
v_call: TRBV5-1; j_call: TRBJ2-5; cdr3_aa: ASSPRTGETQN
v_call: TRBV24-1; j_call: TRBJ1-2; cdr3_aa: ATSDVTGTGDYGYT
v_call: TRBV25-1; j_call: TRBJ1-5; cdr3_aa: ASSYLRPRPNQPQH
v_call: TRBV25-1; j_call: TRBJ1-1; cdr3_aa: ASSESGQGPF
v_call: TRBV29-1; j_call: TRBJ1-2; cdr3_aa: SVPDSRGQGGYT
v_call: TRBV2; j_call: TRBJ2-4; cdr3_aa: ASSPRARRKGLWGGKNIQY
v_call: TRBV2; j_call: TRBJ1-1; cdr3_aa: ASSDPTGNTEAF
v_call: TRBV7-8; j_call: TRBJ2-1; cdr3_aa: ASSLGLAGGWLSEQF
v_call: TRBV12-3/TRBV12-4; j_call: TRBJ1-2; cdr3_aa: ASSHYRVLNVYGYT